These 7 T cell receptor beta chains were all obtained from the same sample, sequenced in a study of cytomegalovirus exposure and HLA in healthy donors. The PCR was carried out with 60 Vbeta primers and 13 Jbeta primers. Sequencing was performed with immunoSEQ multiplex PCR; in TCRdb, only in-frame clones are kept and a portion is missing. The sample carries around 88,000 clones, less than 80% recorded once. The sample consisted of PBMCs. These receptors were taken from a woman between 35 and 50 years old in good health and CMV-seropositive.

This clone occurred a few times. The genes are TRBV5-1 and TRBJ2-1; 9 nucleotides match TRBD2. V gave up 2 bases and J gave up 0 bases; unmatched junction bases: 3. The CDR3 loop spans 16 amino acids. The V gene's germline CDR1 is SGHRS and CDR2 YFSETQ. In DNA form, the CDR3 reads TGCGCCAGCAGCTTCCTAGCGGGAAACTCCTACAATGAGCAGTTCTTC. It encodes CASSFLAGNSYNEQFF.

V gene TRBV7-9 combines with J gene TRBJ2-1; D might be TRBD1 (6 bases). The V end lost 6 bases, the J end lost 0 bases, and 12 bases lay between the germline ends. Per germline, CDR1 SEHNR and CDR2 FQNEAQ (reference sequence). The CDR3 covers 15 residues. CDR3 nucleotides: TGTGCCAGCAGAAAACAGGGCCTCTCCTACAATGAGCAGTTCTTC. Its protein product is CASRKQGLSYNEQFF.

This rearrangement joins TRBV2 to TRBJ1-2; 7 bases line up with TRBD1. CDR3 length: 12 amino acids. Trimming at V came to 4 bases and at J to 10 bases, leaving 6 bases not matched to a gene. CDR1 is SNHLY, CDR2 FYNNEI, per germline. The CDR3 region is CASSGTGSDYTF. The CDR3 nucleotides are TGTGCCAGCAGTGGGACAGGTTCGGACTACACCTTC.

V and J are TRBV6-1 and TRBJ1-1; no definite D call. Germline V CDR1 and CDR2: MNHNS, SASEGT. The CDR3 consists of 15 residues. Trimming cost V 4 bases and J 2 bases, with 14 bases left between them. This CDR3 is CASSGSLNINTEAFF. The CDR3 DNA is TGTGCCAGCAGTGGCTCCCTAAATATAAACACTGAAGCTTTCTTT.

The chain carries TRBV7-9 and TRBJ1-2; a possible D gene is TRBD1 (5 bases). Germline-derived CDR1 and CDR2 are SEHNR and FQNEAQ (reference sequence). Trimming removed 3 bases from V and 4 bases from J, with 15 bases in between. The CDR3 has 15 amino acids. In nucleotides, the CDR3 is TGTGCCAGCAGCTTTGACAGCCTCTTGGGCTATGGCTACACCTTC. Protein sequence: CASSFDSLLGYGYTF.

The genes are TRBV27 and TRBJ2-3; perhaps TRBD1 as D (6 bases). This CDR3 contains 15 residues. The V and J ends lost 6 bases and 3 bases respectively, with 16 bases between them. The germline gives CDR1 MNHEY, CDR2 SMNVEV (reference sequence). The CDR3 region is CASSIQGRITDTQYF. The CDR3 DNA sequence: TGTGCCAGCAGCATACAGGGTCGAATAACAGATACGCAGTATTTT.

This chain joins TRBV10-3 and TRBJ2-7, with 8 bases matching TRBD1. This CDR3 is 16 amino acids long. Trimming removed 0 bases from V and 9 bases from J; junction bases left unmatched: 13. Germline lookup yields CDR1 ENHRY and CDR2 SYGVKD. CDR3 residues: CAISESKTGAPGRQYF. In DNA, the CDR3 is TGTGCCATCAGTGAGTCGAAGACAGGGGCCCCTGGTCGGCAGTACTTC.